A selection of T cell receptor beta chains follows, all from one sample in a study of blood T cell repertoires in COVID-19. Clones were sequenced by immunoSEQ multiplex PCR, and TCRdb holds only the in-frame ones, with some missing. The profile shows 130,000 to 150,000 clones, more than 75% of them singletons. The sequencing input was peripheral blood. These receptors were taken from a man aged 60 to 69 with active or convalescent COVID-19. Each CDR3 is given with its conserved first and last residue. The D gene is left open where the match is weak. For some rows the clone size is stated as once, few or many, or as a class when expanded; others skip it.

>TRBJ1-2|NA|TRBV19|NA
TGTGCCAGTAGCCTCACCGGGATCTACTATGGCTACACCTTC
CASSLTGIYYGYTF
>TRBJ1-2|NA|TRBV6-6|NA
TGTGCCAGCAGTTTCCGGGGAGGAAACTATGGCTACACCTTC
CASSFRGGNYGYTF
>TRBJ1-2|NA|TRBV19|TRBD1
TGTGCCAGTAGTAATTCTCGACAGGGGGGACATGGCTACACCTTC
CASSNSRQGGHGYTF
>TRBJ2-7|NA|TRBV12-3/TRBV12-4|NA
TGTGCCAGCAGTTTTCTCCCCTACGAGCAGTACTTC
CASSFLPYEQYF
>TRBJ1-6|NA|TRBV7-8|TRBD1
TGTGCCAGCAGCCTGGGACAGGGGGCAAATTCACCCCTCCACTTT
CASSLGQGANSPLHF
>TRBJ1-5|NA|TRBV28|NA
TGTGCCAGCAGTCCTAACACGGGGGGCCAGCCCCAGCATTTT
CASSPNTGGQPQHF
>TRBJ2-2|NA|TRBV7-9|NA
TGTGCTAACAAAGGAGCCGGGGAGCTGTTTTTT
CANKGAGELFF
>TRBJ1-5|few|TRBV11-3|NA
TGTGCCAGCAGCTTAGTCGAATTCTTAGGTTTTTGCAGGCCCAATCAGCCCCAGCATTTT
CASSLVEFLGFCRPNQPQHF
>TRBJ2-1|NA|TRBV2|NA
TGTGCCAGCAGACGGACATTCTACAATGAGCAGTTCTTC
CASRRTFYNEQFF
>TRBJ1-5|NA|TRBV9|NA
TGTGCCAGCAGCGCCGACAGGTACAATCAGCCCCAGCATTTT
CASSADRYNQPQHF
>TRBJ2-5|NA|TRBV18|TRBD2
TGTGCCAGCTCACTTCTGGCGGCTAGCGGGAACCAAGAGACCCAGTACTTC
CASSLLAASGNQETQYF
>TRBJ1-1|NA|TRBV5-4|TRBD1
TGTGCCAGCAACGAACAGGGGATCACTGAAGCTTTCTTT
CASNEQGITEAFF
>TRBJ2-3|NA|TRBV7-9|TRBD2
TGTGCCAGCAGCTTAAGGTCTAGCGGGCCTACAGATACGCAGTATTTT
CASSLRSSGPTDTQYF
>TRBJ2-7|few|TRBV7-2|NA
TGTGCCAGCAGCGCGGTCAGGGGCTACGAGCAGTACTTC
CASSAVRGYEQYF
>TRBJ2-7|NA|TRBV12-3/TRBV12-4|TRBD1
TGTGCCAGCAGCCGAGACAGGGGGCTCGAGCAGTACTTC
CASSRDRGLEQYF
>TRBJ2-1|NA|TRBV9|TRBD2
TGTGCCAGCAGCGGTCGAAGCGGGAGCTCCTACAATGAGCAGTTCTTC
CASSGRSGSSYNEQFF
>TRBJ1-6|NA|TRBV7-8|NA
TGTGCCAGCAGCCAACGGACGGGGGGTGGTAATTCACCCCTCCACTTT
CASSQRTGGGNSPLHF
>TRBJ1-4|few|TRBV10-3|NA
TGTGCCACTAAGGGGTATCAGGGCTCAAACGAAAAACTGTTTTTT
CATKGYQGSNEKLFF
>TRBJ1-5|NA|TRBV7-8|NA
TGTGCCAGCAGCTCAGACAGAAATCAGCCCCAGCATTTT
CASSSDRNQPQHF
>TRBJ2-5|NA|TRBV24-1|NA
TGTGCCACCAGTGATCCCCAAGAGGCATCTAAGAGAGAGACCCAGTACTTC
CATSDPQEASKRETQYF
>TRBJ2-1|NA|TRBV9|TRBD2
TGTGCCAGCAGCGTAGGGTCGGGAGGTAACAATGAGCAGTTCTTC
CASSVGSGGNNEQFF
>TRBJ1-5|NA|TRBV16|NA
TGTGCCAGCAGCCATGACGGGGGGGATCAGCCCCAGCATTTT
CASSHDGGDQPQHF
>TRBJ2-7|few|TRBV7-6|TRBD1
TGTGCCAGCAGCAGAGACCGGGACAGCCTCTACGAGCAGTACTTC
CASSRDRDSLYEQYF
>TRBJ2-6|NA|TRBV27|NA
TGTGCCAGCAGTTTTAGGGGTACGGAAGGGGCCAACGTCCTGACTTTC
CASSFRGTEGANVLTF
>TRBJ2-1|NA|TRBV11-2|TRBD1
TGTGCCAGCAGCTCCGACAGGGGTTCCTACAATGAGCAGTTCTTC
CASSSDRGSYNEQFF
>TRBJ2-7|NA|TRBV2|TRBD2
TGTGCCAGCGGACCAACAGCGGGGAGCTCCTACGAGCAGTACTTC
CASGPTAGSSYEQYF
>TRBJ1-5|NA|TRBV2|NA
TGTGCCAGCAGTGAGGCGGGGGTGGATCAGCCCCAGCATTTT
CASSEAGVDQPQHF
>TRBJ2-1|NA|TRBV7-3|NA
TGTGCCAGCAGCCTTGGACCCGACAGCTCCTACAATGAGCAGTTCTTC
CASSLGPDSSYNEQFF
>TRBJ2-7|once|TRBV27|NA
TGTGCCAGCAGTTTATCGGTCGGACCTAAGGGAGGATACGAGCAGTACTTC
CASSLSVGPKGGYEQYF
>TRBJ1-5|NA|TRBV3-1/TRBV3-2|NA
TGTGCCAGCAGCCAATATGCGCATTCCAATCAGCCCCAGCATTTT
CASSQYAHSNQPQHF
>TRBJ2-2|few|TRBV5-1|TRBD2
TGCGCCAGCAGCTGGCGGGGGGCTGGGGAGCTGTTTTTT
CASSWRGAGELFF
>TRBJ2-7|NA|TRBV7-8|NA
TGTGCCAGCAGCATCCGGGTAAAGTACGAGCAGTACTTC
CASSIRVKYEQYF
>TRBJ1-6|few|TRBV9|TRBD1
TGTGCCAGCAGCGGTCAGGACAGGGGCCTTTCGGATTCACCCCTCCACTTT
CASSGQDRGLSDSPLHF
>TRBJ2-3|NA|TRBV19|NA
TGTGCCAGTAGTATCAGCGGAGCTAGCACAGATACGCAGTATTTT
CASSISGASTDTQYF
>TRBJ2-7|NA|TRBV9|TRBD1
TGTGCCAGTAGCAGACAGGGGCTAGGCTACGAGCAGTACTTC
CASSRQGLGYEQYF
>TRBJ1-3|NA|TRBV10-3|TRBD1
TGTGCCATCAGCCCCACCACCCGCAGGGGGCTTGGAAACACCATATATTTT
CAISPTTRRGLGNTIYF
>TRBJ2-7|NA|TRBV10-3|NA
TGTGCCATCAGTGAGGCAGGCGTCACCGGCCCCTACGAGCAGTACTTC
CAISEAGVTGPYEQYF